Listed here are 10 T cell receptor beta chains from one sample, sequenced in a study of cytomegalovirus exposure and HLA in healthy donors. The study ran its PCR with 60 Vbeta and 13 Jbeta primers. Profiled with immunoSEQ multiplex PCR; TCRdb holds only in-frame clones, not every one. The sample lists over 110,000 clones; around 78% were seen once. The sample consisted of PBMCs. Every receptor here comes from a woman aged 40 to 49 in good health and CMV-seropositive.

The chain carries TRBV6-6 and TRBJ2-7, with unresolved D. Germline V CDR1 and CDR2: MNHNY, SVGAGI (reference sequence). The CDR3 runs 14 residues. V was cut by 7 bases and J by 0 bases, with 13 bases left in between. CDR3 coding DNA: TGTGCCAGCACCTTAGACATTCCCTCCTACGAGCAGTACTTC. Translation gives CASTLDIPSYEQYF.

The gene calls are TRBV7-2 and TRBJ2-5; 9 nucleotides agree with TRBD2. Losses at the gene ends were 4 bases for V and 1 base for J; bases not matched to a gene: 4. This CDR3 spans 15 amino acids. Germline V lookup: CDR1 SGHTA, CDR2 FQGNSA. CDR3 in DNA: TGTGCCAGCAGCTACTTAGCGGGAGTCCAAGAGACCCAGTACTTC. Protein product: CASSYLAGVQETQYF.

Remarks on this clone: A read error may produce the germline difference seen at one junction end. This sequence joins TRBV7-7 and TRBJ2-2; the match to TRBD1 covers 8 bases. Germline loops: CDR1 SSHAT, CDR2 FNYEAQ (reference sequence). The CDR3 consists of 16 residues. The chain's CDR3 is CASSPTPGGGAGELFF. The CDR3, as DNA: TGTGCTAGCAGCCCCACCCCAGGGGGCGGCGCCGGGGAGCTGTTTTTT.

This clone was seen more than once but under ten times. The CDR3 loop is CASRGTRGTGELFF. The CDR3, as DNA: TGTGCCAGCCGGGGGACTCGAGGAACCGGGGAGCTGTTTTTT. This chain connects TRBV19 to TRBJ2-2; D may be TRBD2 (6 bases). Trimming pared 9 bases from V and 5 bases from J, leaving 16 bases between. The CDR3 extends over 14 amino acids. Germline values: CDR1 LNHDA, CDR2 SQIVND (reference sequence).

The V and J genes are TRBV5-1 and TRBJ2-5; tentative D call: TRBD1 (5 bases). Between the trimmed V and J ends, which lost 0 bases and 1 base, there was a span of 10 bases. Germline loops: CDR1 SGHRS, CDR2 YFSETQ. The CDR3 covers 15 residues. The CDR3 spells CASSLAGRAQETQYF. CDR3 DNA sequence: TGCGCCAGCAGCTTGGCGGGCAGGGCCCAAGAGACCCAGTACTTC.

Here the CDR3 reads CASSRGLAGVGTDTQYF. DNA of the CDR3: TGTGCCAGTAGTAGGGGACTAGCGGGAGTCGGCACAGATACGCAGTATTTT. V is TRBV19 and J is TRBJ2-3; 14 nucleotides match TRBD2. This CDR3 comprises 17 residues. The V gene end was trimmed by 4 bases and the J gene end by 1 base; junction bases not matched to a gene: 4. Germline values: CDR1 LNHDA, CDR2 SQIVND (reference sequence).

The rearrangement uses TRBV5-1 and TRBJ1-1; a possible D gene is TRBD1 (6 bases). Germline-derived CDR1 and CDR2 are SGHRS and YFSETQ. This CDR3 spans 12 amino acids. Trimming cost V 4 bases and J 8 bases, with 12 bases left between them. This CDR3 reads CASSKPGDEAFF. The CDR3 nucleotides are TGCGCCAGCAGCAAACCAGGGGACGAAGCTTTCTTT. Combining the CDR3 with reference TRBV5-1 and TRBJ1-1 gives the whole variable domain KAGVTQTPRYLIKTRGQQVTLSCSPISGHRSVSWYQQTPGQGLQFLFEYFSETQRNKGNFPGRFSGRQFSNSRSEMNVSTLELGDSALYLCASSKPGDEAFFGQGTRLTVV.

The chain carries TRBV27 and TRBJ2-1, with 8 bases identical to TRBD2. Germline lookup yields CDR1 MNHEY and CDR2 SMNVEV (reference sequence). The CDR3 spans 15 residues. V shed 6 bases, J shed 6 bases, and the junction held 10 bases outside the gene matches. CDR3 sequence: CASSPIRAGANEQFF. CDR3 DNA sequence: TGTGCCAGCAGCCCTATTAGAGCGGGAGCCAATGAGCAGTTCTTC.

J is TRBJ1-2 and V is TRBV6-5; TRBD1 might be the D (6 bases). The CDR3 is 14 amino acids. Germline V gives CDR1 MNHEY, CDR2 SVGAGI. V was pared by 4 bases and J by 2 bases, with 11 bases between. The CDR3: CASSSTTGNYGYTF. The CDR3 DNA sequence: TGTGCCAGCAGTTCGACGACAGGAAACTATGGCTACACCTTC.

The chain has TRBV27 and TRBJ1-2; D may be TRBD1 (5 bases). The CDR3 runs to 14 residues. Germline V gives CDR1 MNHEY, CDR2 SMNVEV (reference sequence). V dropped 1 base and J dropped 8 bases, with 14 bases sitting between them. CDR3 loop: CASSLYQRGGGYTF. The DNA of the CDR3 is TGTGCCAGCAGTTTATACCAACGGGGGGGAGGCTACACCTTC.